Each of the 24 T cell receptor beta chains below was sequenced from the same sample in a study of cytomegalovirus exposure and HLA in healthy donors. The PCR was carried out with 60 Vbeta primers and 13 Jbeta primers. The protocol was immunoSEQ multiplex PCR, while the TCRdb copy is restricted to in-frame clones and leaves out a portion. Found here are about 100,000 clones, around 79% of them singletons; the top ten hold about 3%. The specimen sequenced was PBMCs. The receptors were gathered from a woman aged 40 to 50 in good health and CMV-seronegative.

The chain joins TRBV11-2 to TRBJ1-5; D is ambiguous. This CDR3 has 13 amino acids. V lost 6 bases and J lost 9, with 15 bases in between. Germline V gives CDR1 SGHAT, CDR2 FQNNGV. CDR3 sequence (DNA): TGTGCCAGCAGTGCAGGTGTCTATCGGCCCCAGCATTTT. Its translation is CASSAGVYRPQHF.

This chain connects TRBV9 to TRBJ2-1, with D possibly TRBD1 on 6 matching bases. The CDR3 runs 15 residues. The germline CDR1 and CDR2 sequences are SGDLS and YYNGEE. Trimming left V 0 bases short and J 4 bases short, with 11 bases between. The CDR3 here is CASSVAGTPYNEQFF. The CDR3 coding sequence is TGTGCCAGCAGCGTAGCGGGGACACCATACAATGAGCAGTTCTTC.

This clone was observed a handful of times. The chain recombines TRBV10-3 with TRBJ1-5; D ambiguous. The CDR3 consists of 12 residues. Germline V CDR1 and CDR2: ENHRY, SYGVKD. V shed 4 bases and J shed 6 bases, with 7 bases lying between them. This chain's CDR3 is CAISGGSQPQHF. The CDR3, as DNA: TGTGCCATCAGTGGTGGGAGTCAGCCCCAGCATTTT.

This chain uses TRBV27 with TRBJ1-5, with 10 bases that match TRBD1. Germline lookup yields CDR1 MNHEY and CDR2 SMNVEV (reference sequence). The CDR3 is 15 residues long. The J segment lost 6 bases and the V segment lost 6 bases, leaving 8 bases of the junction unmatched. The CDR3 here is CASSPPGTGVQPQHF. In DNA, the CDR3 is TGTGCCAGCAGCCCCCCCGGGACAGGGGTTCAGCCCCAGCATTTT.

This clone was observed a few times. V gene TRBV7-2 combines with J gene TRBJ1-2, with D possibly matching TRBD1 (6 bases). The length of the CDR3 is 13 residues. Germline lookup yields CDR1 SGHTA and CDR2 FQGNSA. The V gene lost 4 bases and the J gene lost 4 bases, with 10 bases spanning the gap. CDR3 loop: CASSSSGAYGYTF. The CDR3 nucleotides are TGTGCCAGCAGCTCGTCAGGGGCCTATGGCTACACCTTC.

This chain connects TRBV2 to TRBJ2-1; TRBD2 aligns across 9 bases. The CDR3 is 15 amino acids. Trimming cost V 5 bases and J 5 bases; bases outside gene matches: 7. Germline loops: CDR1 SNHLY, CDR2 FYNNEI. CDR3 DNA sequence: TGTGCCAGCAGTAGTACGACTAGCGGCCACAATGAGCAGTTCTTC. It translates to CASSSTTSGHNEQFF.

The chain joins TRBV10-3 to TRBJ1-4; no firm D call. Germline V gives CDR1 ENHRY, CDR2 SYGVKD. Trimming removed 11 bases from V and 0 bases from J, with 10 bases in between. The CDR3 consists of 13 residues. In DNA, the CDR3 is TGTGCCGCCACTTCTGCAACTAATGAAAAACTGTTTTTT. It translates to CAATSATNEKLFF.

CDR3 in amino acids: CASSSKGTGTYEQYF. CDR3 coding DNA: TGTGCCAGCAGTTCTAAAGGGACAGGAACCTACGAGCAGTACTTC. The chain combines TRBV7-2 with TRBJ2-7; 8 bases are shared with TRBD1. CDR1 and CDR2 (germline): SGHTA, FQGNSA. This CDR3 region has 15 residues. J gave up 2 bases and V 6 bases, and 9 bases lay outside the gene matches. The full variable domain, in which reference TRBV7-2 and TRBJ2-7 provide the parts outside the CDR3, is GAGVSQSPSNKVTEKGKDVELRCDPISGHTALYWYRQSLGQGLEFLIYFQGNSAPDKSGLPSDRFSAERTGGSVSTLTIQRTQQEDSAVYLCASSSKGTGTYEQYFGPGTRLTVT.

This chain connects TRBV25-1 to TRBJ2-1, with 8 bases lining up with TRBD2. The CDR3 consists of 13 residues. Trimming cost V 2 bases and J 6 bases; bases outside gene matches: 0. Germline assignment: CDR1 MGHDK and CDR2 SYGVNS. The CDR3 here is CASSELAGNEQFF. DNA of the CDR3: TGTGCCAGCAGTGAACTAGCGGGCAATGAGCAGTTCTTC. Filled out from reference TRBV25-1 and TRBJ2-1, the complete variable domain reads EADIYQTPRYLVIGTGKKITLECSQTMGHDKMYWYQQDPGMELHLIHYSYGVNSTEKGDLSSESTVSRIRTEHFPLTLESARPSHTSQYLCASSELAGNEQFFGPGTRLTVL.

J is TRBJ1-2 and V is TRBV4-3; the match to TRBD1 covers 8 bases. V was pared by 2 bases and J by 2 bases, with 7 bases of the junction left unmatched. The CDR3 runs 16 residues. Per germline, CDR1 LGHNA and CDR2 YSLEER. CDR3 nucleotide sequence: TGCGCCAGCAGCCAAAAGACAGGGGCCGGAAACTATGGCTACACCTTC. Encoded protein: CASSQKTGAGNYGYTF.

This clone was picked up a small number of times. This sequence joins TRBV6-1 and TRBJ1-2; TRBD1 agrees at 7 bases. There are 14 residues in the CDR3. Germline assignment: CDR1 MNHNS and CDR2 SASEGT. J was trimmed by 4 bases and V by 0 bases; bases with no gene match: 2. CDR3 protein: CASSEADRFYGYTF. Written as DNA, the CDR3 is TGTGCCAGCAGTGAAGCGGACAGGTTCTATGGCTACACCTTC.

This clone has only a few counts. The rearrangement uses TRBV4-1 and TRBJ1-5, with a weak D call TRBD1 (5 bases). Germline V gene sequence: CDR1 MGHRA, CDR2 YSYEKL. V dropped 3 bases and J dropped 1 base, with 25 bases sitting between them. The CDR3 is 20 residues long. The DNA for the CDR3 is TGCGCCAGCAGCCACGCATTGGGGGGAGTGAATGGATGGAGCAATCAGCCCCAGCATTTT. As protein: CASSHALGGVNGWSNQPQHF.

This chain links TRBV28 with TRBJ2-5; D is undetermined. Trimming removed 3 bases from V and 1 base from J, with 12 bases in between. Germline loops: CDR1 MDHEN, CDR2 SYDVKM. This CDR3 contains 15 residues. The CDR3 spells CASSFASDLQETQYF. CDR3 sequence (DNA): TGTGCCAGCAGTTTTGCCAGCGACCTCCAAGAGACCCAGTACTTC.

This clone was recorded a few times. The CDR3 region is CASSSILTGEQYF. CDR3 DNA: TGTGCCAGCAGCTCCATTTTAACCGGCGAGCAGTACTTC. J is TRBJ2-7 and V is TRBV7-6; D unclear. The CDR3 contains 13 residues. Per germline, CDR1 SGHVS and CDR2 FNYEAQ. With 4 bases removed from V and 6 bases from J, the gap between germline ends came to 13 bases.

This clone occurred a few times. The V and J genes are TRBV5-6 and TRBJ1-2; 7 bases align to TRBD1. Germline V lookup: CDR1 SGHDT, CDR2 YYEEEE. After removal of 3 bases from V and 8 bases from J, the junction contained 7 bases not matched to a gene. This CDR3 has 13 amino acids. CDR3 sequence reads: CASSSTTGRGYTF. The CDR3 nucleotides read TGTGCCAGCAGCTCTACGACAGGGCGCGGCTACACCTTC.

The rearrangement uses TRBV6-1 and TRBJ1-2; 7 bases map to TRBD1. CDR1 is MNHNS and CDR2 is SASEGT in the germline V gene. CDR3 size: 15 residues. The trim removed 4 bases at V and 0 bases at J, leaving 5 bases unmatched. Here the CDR3 DNA reads TGTGCCAGCAGTGGGAGGGACAGCTCTAACTATGGCTACACCTTC. It specifies CASSGRDSSNYGYTF.

The chain recombines TRBV4-3 with TRBJ2-1, with D tentatively TRBD1 (6 bases). V lost 1 base and J 5 bases, leaving 12 bases between the germline ends. Germline CDR1 LGHNA, CDR2 YSLEER. There are 15 residues in the CDR3. CDR3 residues: CASSQVATGNNEQFF. In nucleotides, the CDR3 is TGCGCCAGCAGCCAAGTAGCGACAGGCAACAATGAGCAGTTCTTC.

The genes are TRBV18 and TRBJ2-7; 7 bases map to TRBD2. The germline gives CDR1 KGHSH, CDR2 LQKENI. This CDR3 has 16 residues. V trimming: 4 bases; J trimming: 3 bases; junction bases outside the gene matches: 12. The CDR3 DNA reads as TGTGCCAGCTCACAGTACTCTAGCGGAGGAAACTACGAGCAGTACTTC. Encoded protein: CASSQYSSGGNYEQYF.

The gene calls are TRBV15 and TRBJ1-1; D remains unclear. Trimming left V 0 bases short and J 9 bases short, with 11 bases between. Per germline, CDR1 LNHNV and CDR2 YYDKDF (reference sequence). There are 13 residues in the CDR3. CDR3 in DNA: TGTGCCACCAGCAGAGAGGTGGGAGGGAAAGCTTTCTTT. It translates to CATSREVGGKAFF.

The CDR3, as DNA: TGTGCCAGCAGTTTAAGGAGGGCCGGGGAGCTGTTTTTT. Translated, it gives CASSLRRAGELFF. The chain recombines TRBV28 with TRBJ2-2; TRBD2 is a possible D gene (6 bases). Trimming stripped 2 bases from V and 6 bases from J, with 7 bases between. The CDR3 covers 13 residues. Germline loops: CDR1 MDHEN, CDR2 SYDVKM. Based on the CDR3 plus reference TRBV28 and TRBJ2-2, the full variable domain is DVKVTQSSRYLVKRTGEKVFLECVQDMDHENMFWYRQDPGLGLRLIYFSYDVKMKEKGDIPEGYSVSREKKERFSLILESASTNQTSMYLCASSLRRAGELFFGEGSRLTVL.

V gene TRBV7-2 combines with J gene TRBJ1-5, with D perhaps TRBD1 (5 bases). CDR3 length: 15 residues. Trimming shortened V by 3 bases and J by 0 bases, and 9 bases separated the two germline ends. Germline V CDR1 and CDR2: SGHTA, FQGNSA. CDR3 in DNA: TGTGCCAGCAGCTTCCAGGGTCTTAGCAATCAGCCCCAGCATTTT. Amino acids: CASSFQGLSNQPQHF.

The rearrangement links TRBV28 to TRBJ2-7; 7 nucleotides align to TRBD1. Germline CDR1 and CDR2: MDHEN and SYDVKM. The CDR3 is made up of 14 amino acids. Unmatched junction bases numbered 7, after V lost 7 bases and J lost 1 base. The CDR3 spells CASTLPGQSYEQYF. In nucleotides, the CDR3 is TGTGCCAGCACCCTGCCGGGACAGTCCTACGAGCAGTACTTC.

The J gene is TRBJ2-7, the V gene TRBV23-1, with 7 positions matching TRBD1. TRBV23-1 is reported as an ORF; its role is uncertain. There are 14 residues in the CDR3. J gave up 5 bases and V 2 bases, and 6 bases lay outside the gene matches. The CDR3 loop is CASSQRQGVDEQYF. Written as DNA, the CDR3 is TGCGCCAGCAGTCAAAGGCAGGGGGTAGACGAGCAGTACTTC.

This clone was counted once. This sequence joins TRBV2 and TRBJ2-7, with 9 positions matching TRBD1. Per germline, CDR1 SNHLY and CDR2 FYNNEI. This CDR3 contains 14 residues. V lost 2 bases and J lost 6; bases outside the gene matches: 5. CDR3 loop: CASSERGQGPEQYF. CDR3 in DNA: TGTGCCAGCAGTGAAAGGGGACAGGGTCCCGAGCAGTACTTC.